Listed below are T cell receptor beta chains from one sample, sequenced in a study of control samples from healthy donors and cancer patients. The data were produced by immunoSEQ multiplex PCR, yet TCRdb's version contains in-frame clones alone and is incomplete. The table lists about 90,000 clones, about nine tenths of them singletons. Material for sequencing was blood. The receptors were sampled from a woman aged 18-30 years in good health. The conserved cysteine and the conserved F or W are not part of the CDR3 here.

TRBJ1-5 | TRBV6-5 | ASSYNNQPQH
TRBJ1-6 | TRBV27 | ASSHGGSPLH
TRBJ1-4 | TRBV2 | ASSLFGTGSPDNEKLF
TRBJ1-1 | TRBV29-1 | SVVGYGYMNTEAF
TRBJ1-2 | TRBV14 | ASSPPGNYGYT
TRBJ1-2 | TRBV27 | ASSSLGFSTRTYGYT
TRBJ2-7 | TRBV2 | ATAEDRVSLEQY
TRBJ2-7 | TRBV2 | ASSSSGGPGGQY
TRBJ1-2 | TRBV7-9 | ASSLALRQGINGYT
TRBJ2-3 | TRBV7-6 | AGSLEPTSFIEY
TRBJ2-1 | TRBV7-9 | ASSRMTGNEQF
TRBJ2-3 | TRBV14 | ASSQAGAAGDTQY
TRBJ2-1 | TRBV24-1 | ATSVRRIGTAEQF
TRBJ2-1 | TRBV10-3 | AISAGTSGYNEQF
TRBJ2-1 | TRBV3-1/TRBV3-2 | ASSQGLDREGGGEQF
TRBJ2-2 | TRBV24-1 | ATSDSGQLTGELF
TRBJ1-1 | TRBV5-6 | ASSLVGKNTEAF
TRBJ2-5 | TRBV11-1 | ASSLDAETGQETQY